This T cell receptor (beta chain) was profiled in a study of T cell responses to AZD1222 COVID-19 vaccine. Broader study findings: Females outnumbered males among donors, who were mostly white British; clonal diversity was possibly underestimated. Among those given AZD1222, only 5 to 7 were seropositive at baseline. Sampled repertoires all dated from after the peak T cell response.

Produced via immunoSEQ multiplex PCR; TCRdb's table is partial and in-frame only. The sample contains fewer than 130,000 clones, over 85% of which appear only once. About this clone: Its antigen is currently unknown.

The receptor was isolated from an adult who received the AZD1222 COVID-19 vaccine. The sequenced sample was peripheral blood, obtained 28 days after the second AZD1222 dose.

The CDR3 DNA is TGTGCCAGTAGTCGGGACGGAAACACCGGGGAGCTGTTTTTT. Translated: CASSRDGNTGELFF. This chain uses TRBV19 with TRBJ2-2; the D call may be TRBD1 or TRBD2 (5 bases each). Trimming stripped 5 bases from V and 2 bases from J, with 9 bases between. The germline V gene has CDR1 LNHDA and CDR2 SQIVND (reference sequence). The CDR3 is 14 residues long.